The clone carrying this T cell receptor (beta chain) appeared a single time. V was pared by 6 bases and J by 4 bases, with 16 bases between. This CDR3 is 15 amino acids long. Germline CDR1 SGHDT, CDR2 YYEEEE. Repertoires were generated with immunoSEQ multiplex PCR, while TCRdb's copy carries only in-frame clones and drops some. The sample has around 62,000 clones, approximately 80% seen once. The data derive from a study of OX40 agonist ivuxolimab in advanced cancers. The receptor comes from an adult with an advanced solid tumor such as melanoma, head and neck, liver or kidney cancer. This rearrangement joins TRBV5-6 to TRBJ1-4; possible D gene TRBD1, 6 bases. Specimen: CD4+ or CD8+ T cells sorted from blood, collected in a trial of the OX40 agonist ivuxolimab. The CDR3 reads CASTRGPGGNEKLFF. The CDR3 nucleotides read TGTGCCAGCACCCGGGGGCCGGGAGGTAATGAAAAACTGTTTTTT.